This passage covers 20 T cell receptor beta chains from one sample sequenced in a study of T cell responses to AZD1222 COVID-19 vaccine (dated by TCRdb to the early 2020s). The intended sense of this specimen's time point label: about 28 days (+/-7) after the second vaccine dose. Library preparation used the immunoSEQ multiplex PCR assay. The immuneACCESS repertoire file appears here via TCRdb, limited to in-frame rearrangements. These files lack a portion of the clones; in checked studies, under half of the deficit traces to unresolved V genes, and the cause of the others is not known. The sample data list fewer than 200,000 clones, and around nine tenths of these were observed just once. The top ten hold roughly 11% of the sample. The sample here was peripheral blood, taken 28 days after the second AZD1222 dose. These receptors all come from an adult who received the AZD1222 COVID-19 vaccine.

The chain combines TRBV28 with TRBJ2-7; 8 bases match TRBD1. J was trimmed by 2 bases and V by 5 bases; bases with no gene match: 5. Germline CDR1 is MDHEN and CDR2 is SYDVKM. The CDR3 is made up of 14 amino acids. The CDR3: CASSQQGEAYEQYF. The CDR3 DNA reads as TGTGCCAGCAGTCAACAGGGGGAAGCCTACGAGCAGTACTTC. Supplemented by reference TRBV28 and TRBJ2-7, the full variable domain reads DVKVTQSSRYLVKRTGEKVFLECVQDMDHENMFWYRQDPGLGLRLIYFSYDVKMKEKGDIPEGYSVSREKKERFSLILESASTNQTSMYLCASSQQGEAYEQYFGPGTRLTVT.

The chain is built from TRBV18 and TRBJ2-7; 8 nucleotides match TRBD2. V was clipped by 4 bases and J by 1 base; unmatched bases: 6. The CDR3 runs 15 residues. The germline gives CDR1 KGHSH, CDR2 LQKENI. This CDR3 reads CASSLAGLGSYEQYF. The CDR3 DNA follows: TGTGCCAGCTCACTAGCGGGGTTGGGGTCCTACGAGCAGTACTTC.

As regards this clone: An end of the junction differs from the germline gene, which may be a read error. The V call is TRBV18, the J call TRBJ1-1, with D hard to call. This CDR3 has 13 residues. The germline V gene has CDR1 KGHSH and CDR2 LQKENI. CDR3 in amino acids: CASSPNLNAEAFF. The CDR3 DNA sequence: TGTGCCAGCTCACCGAATCTGAACGCTGAAGCTTTCTTT. Full variable domain (missing parts from reference TRBV18 and TRBJ1-1): NAGVMQNPRHLVRRRGQEARLRCSPMKGHSHVYWYRQLPEEGLKFMVYLQKENIIDESGMPKERFSAEFPKEGPSILRIQQVVRGDSAAYFCASSPNLNAEAFFGQGTRLTVV.

The genes are TRBV20-1 and TRBJ1-2; TRBD1 agrees at 11 bases. Germline CDR1 reads DFQATT; CDR2 reads SNEGSKA (reference sequence). V shed 3 bases, J shed 5 bases, and the junction held 2 bases outside the gene matches. The CDR3 is 13 residues long. The DNA for the CDR3 is TGCAGTGCTAGTTGGGACAGGGGGTATGGCTACACCTTC. Protein product: CSASWDRGYGYTF.

This clone was picked up a small number of times. CDR3 loop: CASSLESGGAYEQYF. The CDR3 bases are TGTGCCAGCAGCTTAGAGAGCGGGGGGGCCTACGAGCAGTACTTC. The chain has TRBV7-2 and TRBJ2-7, with 10 bases matching TRBD2. This CDR3 contains 15 residues. Trimming at V came to 1 base and at J to 2 bases, leaving 2 bases not matched to a gene. CDR1 is SGHTA and CDR2 is FQGNSA in the germline V gene.

The V and J genes are TRBV28 and TRBJ2-4; 12 nucleotides agree with TRBD2. Germline V gene lookup returns CDR1 MDHEN and CDR2 SYDVKM. V lost 5 bases and J lost 1; bases outside the gene matches: 6. There are 17 residues in the CDR3. CDR3 DNA: TGTGCCAGCAGTGCCTCCGGGACTAGCGGGGCCAAAAACATTCAGTACTTC. Amino acid sequence: CASSASGTSGAKNIQYF.

This rearrangement joins TRBV30 to TRBJ1-1; D is undetermined. The CDR3 is 15 residues long. V lost 0 bases and J lost 3, with 14 bases in between. CDR1 GTSNPN and CDR2 SVGIG come from the germline V gene (reference sequence). CDR3 DNA: TGTGCCTGGAGTGTACTCCGGGGTTCGTACACTGAAGCTTTCTTT. Amino acids: CAWSVLRGSYTEAFF. Full variable domain (outside the CDR3, taken from reference TRBV30 and TRBJ1-1): SQTIHQWPATLVQPVGSPLSLECTVEGTSNPNLYWYRQAAGRGLQLLFYSVGIGQISSEVPQNLSASRPQDRQFILSSKKLLLSDSGFYLCAWSVLRGSYTEAFFGQGTRLTVV.

The rearrangement links TRBV30 to TRBJ2-3, with 7 bases aligning to TRBD1. With V trimmed by 3 bases and J by 5 bases, 2 bases remained unmatched. Germline V gene data show CDR1 as GTSNPN and CDR2 as SVGIG (reference sequence). The CDR3 runs to 12 residues. CDR3 sequence (DNA): TGTGCCTGGAGCTCAGGGGGAGATACGCAGTATTTT. Protein: CAWSSGGDTQYF. The complete variable domain, with remaining parts taken from reference TRBV30 and TRBJ2-3, reads SQTIHQWPATLVQPVGSPLSLECTVEGTSNPNLYWYRQAAGRGLQLLFYSVGIGQISSEVPQNLSASRPQDRQFILSSKKLLLSDSGFYLCAWSSGGDTQYFGPGTRLTVL.

Note on this clone: Other DNA sequences within the sample encode an identical CDR3. The genes are TRBV6-1 and TRBJ1-6; 10 bases agree with TRBD1. V lost 0 bases, J lost 7 bases, and 0 bases stayed unmatched. This CDR3 contains 15 residues. Germline CDR1 MNHNS, CDR2 SASEGT. The CDR3 region is CASSEAGQGNSPLHF. For the CDR3, the DNA is TGTGCCAGCAGTGAAGCGGGACAGGGGAATTCACCCCTCCACTTT.

The chain combines TRBV4-2 with TRBJ1-6; D is unclear. The V gene lost 4 bases and the J gene lost 11 bases, with 15 bases spanning the gap. Germline V gene sequence: CDR1 LGHNA, CDR2 YNFKEQ. This CDR3 comprises 14 residues. The CDR3: CASSPEYPTAPLHF. Here the CDR3 DNA reads TGTGCCAGCAGCCCAGAGTACCCAACGGCACCCCTCCACTTT.

The chain couples TRBV7-3 to TRBJ2-1; 11 nucleotides agree with TRBD2. Trimming took 3 bases from V and 5 from J; bases not matched to a gene: 3. Germline V gene lookup returns CDR1 SGHTA and CDR2 FQGTGA. CDR3 length: 15 residues. The CDR3 here is CASSLTSGAHNEQFF. As DNA, the CDR3 is TGTGCCAGCAGCTTGACTAGCGGGGCCCACAATGAGCAGTTCTTC.

V gene TRBV6-5 combines with J gene TRBJ2-3, with no clear D. V lost 0 bases and J lost 2, with 9 bases in between. CDR3 size: 15 residues. Germline loops: CDR1 MNHEY, CDR2 SVGAGI. Written as DNA, the CDR3 is TGTGCCAGCAGTTACTCGGGCGTCCTCACAGATACGCAGTATTTT. This translates into CASSYSGVLTDTQYF.

J is TRBJ2-7 and V is TRBV7-9; TRBD2 aligns across 8 bases. Germline V gene data show CDR1 as SEHNR and CDR2 as FQNEAQ (reference sequence). V lost 4 bases and J lost 2; bases outside the gene matches: 7. The CDR3 totals 15 residues. This chain's CDR3 is CASSSREDTPYEQYF. CDR3 bases: TGTGCCAGCAGCTCGCGGGAGGATACACCCTACGAGCAGTACTTC.

V and J are TRBV29-1 and TRBJ2-3; a possible D gene is TRBD1 (5 bases). CDR1 SQVTM and CDR2 ANQGSEA come from the germline V gene. Trimming removed 1 base from V and 0 bases from J, with 11 bases in between. The CDR3 totals 15 residues. CDR3 protein: CSVEGGRGSTDTQYF. The CDR3 DNA is TGCAGCGTTGAAGGAGGTAGGGGCAGCACAGATACGCAGTATTTT.

This clone was observed once. This rearrangement joins TRBV5-4 to TRBJ2-2; perhaps TRBD1 as D (6 bases). CDR1 is SGHNT and CDR2 is YYREEE in the germline V gene (reference sequence). The CDR3 is 15 residues long. Between the trimmed V and J ends, which lost 0 bases and 0 bases, there was a span of 6 bases. CDR3 sequence (DNA): TGTGCCAGCAGCTTGGCAGGGGCGAACACCGGGGAGCTGTTTTTT. This gives the protein CASSLAGANTGELFF.

V and J are TRBV5-1 and TRBJ2-7; D remains unclear. Trimming shortened V by 0 bases and J by 7 bases, and 8 bases separated the two germline ends. This CDR3 has 12 amino acids. Germline V gives CDR1 SGHRS, CDR2 YFSETQ. CDR3 in amino acids: CASSLDWGEQYF. The CDR3 DNA is TGCGCCAGCAGCTTGGACTGGGGAGAGCAGTACTTC.

The chain couples TRBV5-1 to TRBJ1-2; 8 nucleotides line up with TRBD1. V lost 0 bases to trimming and J lost 8 bases; unmatched junction nucleotides: 9. Germline-derived CDR1 and CDR2 are SGHRS and YFSETQ. The CDR3 is 15 residues long. CDR3 coding DNA: TGCGCCAGCAGCTTGGATGGCAGGGGGCTTGGAGGCTACACCTTC. Translated: CASSLDGRGLGGYTF.

The chain combines TRBV11-1 with TRBJ1-1, with D possibly TRBD1 on 6 matching bases. V was cut by 5 bases and J by 0 bases, with 10 bases left in between. The CDR3 covers 14 residues. Germline V gene lookup returns CDR1 SGHAT and CDR2 FQDESV (reference sequence). The DNA for the CDR3 is TGTGCCAGCAGCAGGGGGACGTTGAACACTGAAGCTTTCTTT. This encodes CASSRGTLNTEAFF.

This clone was recorded only once. The chain couples TRBV3-1 (or the pseudogene TRBV3-2) to TRBJ1-1; D remains unclear. Trimming took 4 bases from V and 0 from J, leaving 6 bases between them. In germline, CDR1 is LGHDT, CDR2 YNNKEL (reference sequence). The CDR3 runs to 13 residues. The CDR3 DNA follows: TGTGCCAGCAGCCTCAAAATGAACACTGAAGCTTTCTTT. Its protein is CASSLKMNTEAFF.

The chain links TRBV28 to TRBJ2-2; the D is unclear. Germline assignment: CDR1 MDHEN and CDR2 SYDVKM. The CDR3 loop spans 15 amino acids. V lost 5 bases to trimming and J lost 1 base, with 11 bases between them. CDR3 protein: CASSPPAGNTGELFF. The CDR3 bases are TGTGCCAGCAGTCCCCCGGCAGGGAACACCGGGGAGCTGTTTTTT.